Below, one TCR beta chain is given with its context. This entry comes from a study of blood T cell repertoires in COVID-19. Study details: Nucleic acid was either cDNA or gDNA, and it came from T cells, B-cell-depleted T cells, or PBMCs.

Sequenced by immunoSEQ multiplex PCR; TCRdb stores in-frame clones only, minus some. The repertoire holds over 70,000 clones, 87% seen once, with about 1.2% in the top ten. What was sequenced was peripheral blood. The receptor comes from a human donor in a cohort sampled during active COVID-19.

CDR3 nucleotides: TGTGCCAGTACAGGAAACAATGAGCAGTTCTTC. Its translation: CASTGNNEQFF. This chain links TRBV3-1 (or the pseudogene TRBV3-2) with TRBJ2-1; maybe TRBD1 (5 bases). Trimming pared 9 bases from V and 5 bases from J, leaving 8 bases between. CDR1 is LGHDT, CDR2 YNNKEL, per germline (reference sequence). The CDR3 is 11 amino acids.